This T cell receptor beta chain was recovered during a study of molecular identifiers for immune sequencing clone quantification (dated by TCRdb to 2017 to 2018). About the investigation overall: For a replicate experiment, RNA from around 20,000 or 99,000 naive CD8 T cells was divided into five aliquots, and four of the five aliquots were sequenced. This methods study benchmarked molecular-identifier clustering-based TCR repertoire sequencing (MIDCIRS) and TCR RNA copy counting, using CD8 T cells to do so. The paper as a whole reports these results and caveats: The naive libraries included spiked-in Jurkat TCR RNA (roughly 9 copies' worth), and this RNA is not part of the donor repertoire. In CMV-specific effector cells, clones with more than 20 RNA copies accounted for over 97% of molecules, whereas in naive cells such clones accounted for under 1%. Modeling indicated about 3.1 TCR RNA copies recovered per cell, compared with around 11 by digital PCR, which implies a capture efficiency of approximately 30%. A single cell's worth of spiked-in Jurkat TCR RNA was reported detectable even among under 1.3 million naive CD8 T cells. Highly expanded clone sizes could be underestimated because identical TCR molecules may share a barcode. When barcode sub-clustering was not used, chimeric consensus sequences inflated TCR diversity, with chimeras reaching as high as 47%.

To prepare the library, PCR was applied. Instrument on record: NextSeq 500. Bulk TCR libraries were prepared as previously described, using TCR primers listed in Table S5. Total RNA was purified with the Qiagen AllPrep DNA/RNA kit. Before any analysis, reads coming from multiple sequencing runs of the same library were combined into one pool. The study's processing was this. Reads were retained only if the reads had an exact TCR constant sequence, and the retained reads were trimmed to 150 nt and grouped according to their 12-nt molecular barcodes. Reads inside each barcode group were sub-clustered using a 15% Levenshtein threshold, and a quality-weighted consensus sequence was constructed for each RNA molecule. Non-functional sequences were removed, as were lower-count sequences one edit away from another. Based on fitting two negative binomial distributions, any barcode sub-cluster with under 20% of the maximum read count was discarded. TCRdb reanalyzed the raw reads on its own, using fastp at Q25 for trimming and MiXCR for clone calling, and kept in-frame beta chains. Rows are unified per CDR3 protein, each entry keeping the most common DNA and genes. These V and J calls originate from TCRdb's pipeline instead of the authors' own analysis. This sample is represented by nearly 650,000 distinct CDR3 sequences; around 25% of them were singletons. The top ten constitute 0.75% to 0.8% of the sample.

Libraries of naive CD8 T cells were built from around 20,000 to 990,000 sorted cells, with 10%, 30% or 50% of the purified RNA used. Naive CD8 T cells, defined as CD8+CD4-CCR7+CD45RA+, were FACS-sorted into RLT Plus buffer on a BD FACSAria II. To test detection sensitivity, Jurkat RNA equal to fewer than 13 TCR copies was added to samples of about 20,000-1,100,000 naive CD8 T cells. Enrichment of CD8 T cells was performed with RosetteSep CD8+ T Cell Enrichment Cocktail and Ficoll-Paque, after which ACK red cell lysis was carried out. For this clonotype: The clone's antigen remains unknown. One base away there is no much larger clone; base qualities are not given.

The origin of this receptor is a human donor in good health. Some libraries in this study had Jurkat cell RNA spiked in. The sequencing input was naive CD8+ T cells from blood, with Jurkat cell RNA spiked in. The sample's cell subset or site label, in plain terms: FACS-sorted CD8+CD4-CCR7+CD45RA+ naive T cells.

The DNA sequence reads TGTGCCACCGCACCTTCCTTGACAGAGGGCTACACCTTC. This sequence encodes CATAPSLTEGYTF. Here the chain combines TRBV19 and TRBJ1-2, with TRBD1 tentatively as D gene (5 bases match). From the cysteine through the phenylalanine, the CDR3 covers 13 amino acids. Solely the CDR3 DNA is kept, with 39 bases framed from the first base. The germline V gene encodes CDR1 LNHDA and CDR2 SQIVND (reference sequence). A distance of 20 bases separates the germline ends of V and J, which lose 10 bases and 8 bases respectively. The full variable domain, with segments outside the CDR3 supplied by the reference TRBV19 and TRBJ1-2 proteins, appears as DGGITQSPKYLFRKEGQNVTLSCEQNLNHDAMYWYRQDPGQGLRLIYYSQIVNDFQKGDIAEGYSVSREKKESFPLTVTSAQKNPTAFYLCATAPSLTEGYTFGSGTRLTVV.